This paragraph covers one T cell receptor beta chain sequence. The antigen is not known. The data are from a study of shared clonotypes between healthy human individuals. Positively selected for CCR7, the CD45RO-negative cells used as naive CD8 cells excluded terminally differentiated effector memory CD45RA+ cells. The repertoire was sequenced with immunoSEQ multiplex PCR; TCRdb's copy has only in-frame clones and lacks some. Among about 2.2 million clones, 93% were seen once, and the ten largest hold about 1.5%. General observations from the study: Clonotype sharing among donors was expected to depend on sequencing depth.

The sequencing sample was made of naive CD8+ T cells from PBMCs. This TCR was sampled from a man between 18 and 29 years old in good health. Some clones in this sample may be carry-over from other donors' samples.

The CDR3 loop is CASSPREGDTQYF. The CDR3 DNA follows: TGTGCCAGTAGTCCCCGTGAAGGGGATACGCAGTATTTT. This chain uses TRBV19 with TRBJ2-3; the D is unclear. This CDR3 comprises 13 residues. V was cut by 5 bases and J by 6 bases, with 12 bases left in between. CDR1 is LNHDA and CDR2 is SQIVND in the germline V gene (reference sequence).